The sequence of this TCR beta chain was determined in a study of blood T cell repertoires in COVID-19. Study in general: The origin of the acute and convalescent COVID-19 samples was the United States, Italy and Spain.

This CDR3 region has 14 residues. The ends lost 9 bases at V and 2 bases at J; junction bases unmatched: 7. Germline assignment: CDR1 LNHDA and CDR2 SQIVND (reference sequence). The table lists this clone with a count of one. Authors' processing steps: Researchers report that nucleated cell counts were estimated from reference gene primer amplification. Profiling relied on immunoSEQ multiplex PCR, and the TCRdb table lists in-frame clones only, not all of them. V and J calls and clone size follow that table, whereas D and trimming were derived from the DNA. The sample contains about 270,000 clones, 85% to 90% of which appear only once. Residents of about two dozen US areas, aged about 18 to 95 years, made up the participants. Donors were grouped by their self-reported clinical history.

The clonotype originates from a woman aged 30 to 39 with acute COVID-19. The chain is built from TRBV19 and TRBJ1-2, with TRBD1 matching 9 bases. The material sequenced was PBMCs or T cells enriched from blood (not recorded which). This CDR3 reads CASLQGASNYGYTF. The CDR3 DNA reads as TGTGCCAGCCTACAGGGGGCCTCGAACTATGGCTACACCTTC.